The rows below give T cell receptor beta chains drawn from one sample of a study of vaccination and CD4 T cells after COVID-19. What these receptors recognize is not known. TCRdb re-called the PCR reads through MiXCR, storing one row per CDR3 protein. The sample has approximately 10,000 distinct CDR3 sequences, about 66% seen once; the top ten hold over 20%. Sequenced input: CD4+ T cells from blood, cultured in vitro. These receptor sequences come from a human donor who had recovered from COVID-19. CDR3s include the opening cysteine and the closing phenylalanine or tryptophan. A D gene is named only where the DNA matches it firmly. Expanded clones are given a class, and other clones once, few, many or no size at all.

j_call: TRBJ1-4; v_call: TRBV7-9; clone_size: few; d_call: TRBD1; cdr3_aa: CASSPGQGSSNEKLFF; cdr3_nt: TGTGCCAGCAGCCCGGGACAGGGGAGCAGTAATGAAAAACTGTTTTTT
j_call: TRBJ2-1; v_call: TRBV7-8; clone_size: NA; d_call: NA; cdr3_aa: CASSLGLGEINEQFF; cdr3_nt: TGTGCCAGCAGCTTAGGTCTAGGGGAAATCAATGAGCAGTTCTTC
j_call: TRBJ1-6; v_call: TRBV6-1; clone_size: once; d_call: TRBD1; cdr3_aa: CASRLARDRSNSPLHF; cdr3_nt: TGTGCCAGCAGGCTCGCCCGGGACAGGTCCAATTCACCCCTCCACTTT
j_call: TRBJ2-2; v_call: TRBV6-1; clone_size: few; d_call: TRBD1; cdr3_aa: CASRGTKGQVNTGELFF; cdr3_nt: TGTGCCAGCAGAGGCACCAAGGGACAGGTTAACACCGGGGAGCTGTTTTTT
j_call: TRBJ2-1; v_call: TRBV28; clone_size: NA; d_call: NA; cdr3_aa: CASSRGEQFF; cdr3_nt: TGTGCCAGCAGCCGGGGAGAGCAGTTCTTC
j_call: TRBJ1-2; v_call: TRBV20-1; clone_size: few; d_call: NA; cdr3_aa: CSARDPQATVYGYTF; cdr3_nt: TGCAGTGCTAGAGATCCTCAGGCTACTGTCTATGGCTACACCTTC
j_call: TRBJ1-6; v_call: TRBV6-5; clone_size: NA; d_call: NA; cdr3_aa: CASSYPTRGSNSPLHF; cdr3_nt: TGTGCCAGCAGTTACCCTACTCGGGGTAGCAATTCACCCCTCCACTTT
j_call: TRBJ2-7; v_call: TRBV23-1; clone_size: NA; d_call: NA; cdr3_aa: CARIQTASVRRISHEQYF; cdr3_nt: TGCGCCAGGATTCAAACGGCGTCTGTTCGCCGCATTAGCCACGAGCAGTACTTC
j_call: TRBJ1-6; v_call: TRBV30; clone_size: NA; d_call: NA; cdr3_aa: CAWTLLAGSPLHF; cdr3_nt: TGTGCCTGGACCCTATTAGCAGGCTCACCCCTCCACTTT
j_call: TRBJ1-2; v_call: TRBV4-3; clone_size: NA; d_call: NA; cdr3_aa: CASSHAGLGGYTF; cdr3_nt: TGCGCCAGCAGCCATGCAGGTCTTGGCGGCTACACCTTC
j_call: TRBJ2-3; v_call: TRBV28; clone_size: NA; d_call: NA; cdr3_aa: CASSPTAAGDTQYF; cdr3_nt: TGTGCCAGCAGCCCGACCGCGGCGGGGGATACGCAGTATTTT
j_call: TRBJ2-3; v_call: TRBV6-4; clone_size: NA; d_call: NA; cdr3_aa: CASSGTLGDTQYF; cdr3_nt: TGTGCCAGCAGTGGGACCCTCGGAGATACGCAGTATTTT
j_call: TRBJ2-7; v_call: TRBV20-1; clone_size: NA; d_call: TRBD1; cdr3_aa: CSARVPPGTGRYEQYF; cdr3_nt: TGCAGTGCTCGAGTCCCCCCCGGGACAGGTCGTTACGAGCAGTACTTC
j_call: TRBJ2-5; v_call: TRBV20-1; clone_size: once; d_call: TRBD2; cdr3_aa: CSARSLGLAGETQYF; cdr3_nt: TGCAGTGCTAGAAGTCTCGGTCTAGCGGGGGAGACCCAGTACTTC
j_call: TRBJ2-7; v_call: TRBV7-2; clone_size: NA; d_call: NA; cdr3_aa: CASSTGVGSYEQYF; cdr3_nt: TGTGCCAGCAGCACTGGCGTAGGGTCCTACGAGCAGTACTTC
j_call: TRBJ1-5; v_call: TRBV27; clone_size: NA; d_call: NA; cdr3_aa: CASSPMGGSSNQPQHF; cdr3_nt: TGTGCCAGCAGCCCGATGGGGGGCTCGAGCAATCAGCCCCAGCATTTT
j_call: TRBJ1-2; v_call: TRBV30; clone_size: few; d_call: NA; cdr3_aa: CAWSRGAEGYTF; cdr3_nt: TGTGCCTGGAGTCGGGGGGCGGAAGGCTACACCTTC
j_call: TRBJ2-2; v_call: TRBV5-4; clone_size: once; d_call: NA; cdr3_aa: CASSLRFGSVNTGELFF; cdr3_nt: TGTGCCAGCAGCTTGAGATTCGGTTCCGTGAACACCGGGGAGCTGTTTTTT
j_call: TRBJ2-3; v_call: TRBV28; clone_size: NA; d_call: NA; cdr3_aa: CASSLGGQRADTQYF; cdr3_nt: TGTGCCAGCAGTTTAGGGGGACAAAGGGCAGATACGCAGTATTTT
j_call: TRBJ1-2; v_call: TRBV25-1; clone_size: NA; d_call: NA; cdr3_aa: CASSEQSRNYGYTF; cdr3_nt: TGTGCCAGCAGTGAACAATCCAGGAACTATGGCTACACCTTC
j_call: TRBJ2-4; v_call: TRBV7-8; clone_size: NA; d_call: NA; cdr3_aa: CASSFRGVSGAAKNIQYF; cdr3_nt: TGTGCCAGCAGCTTTCGGGGCGTCAGTGGGGCAGCCAAAAACATTCAGTACTTC
j_call: TRBJ1-3; v_call: TRBV20-1; clone_size: NA; d_call: NA; cdr3_aa: CSARDPVLVDTIYF; cdr3_nt: TGCAGTGCTAGAGATCCAGTGCTGGTGGACACCATATATTTT
j_call: TRBJ2-7; v_call: TRBV20-1; clone_size: NA; d_call: NA; cdr3_aa: CSASTTYEQYF; cdr3_nt: TGCAGTGCTAGTACGACCTACGAGCAGTACTTC
j_call: TRBJ1-5; v_call: TRBV29-1; clone_size: once; d_call: NA; cdr3_aa: CSVGEGIGQPQHF; cdr3_nt: TGCAGCGTTGGAGAGGGGATCGGTCAGCCCCAGCATTTT
j_call: TRBJ2-3; v_call: TRBV10-2; clone_size: NA; d_call: NA; cdr3_aa: CASSERGGDTDTQYF; cdr3_nt: TGCGCCAGCAGTGAGAGGGGGGGCGACACAGATACGCAGTATTTT
j_call: TRBJ1-6; v_call: TRBV6-1; clone_size: few; d_call: TRBD1; cdr3_aa: CASSLGTGLWDSPLHF; cdr3_nt: TGTGCCAGCAGTCTGGGGACAGGCCTATGGGACTCACCCCTCCACTTT
j_call: TRBJ1-3; v_call: TRBV20-1; clone_size: NA; d_call: NA; cdr3_aa: CSAKEGGNTIYF; cdr3_nt: TGCAGTGCTAAGGAGGGAGGAAACACCATATATTTT
j_call: TRBJ1-5; v_call: TRBV6-2/TRBV6-3; clone_size: NA; d_call: TRBD1; cdr3_aa: CASRRTGAFNQPQHF; cdr3_nt: TGTGCCAGCAGAAGGACAGGAGCCTTTAATCAGCCCCAGCATTTT
j_call: TRBJ1-5; v_call: TRBV5-4; clone_size: few; d_call: NA; cdr3_aa: CASSLGLSNQPQHF; cdr3_nt: TGTGCCAGCAGCTTGGGGTTAAGCAATCAGCCCCAGCATTTT
j_call: TRBJ2-1; v_call: TRBV20-1; clone_size: NA; d_call: TRBD1; cdr3_aa: CSATRQGVNLNEQFF; cdr3_nt: TGCAGTGCTACTAGACAGGGGGTAAATCTCAATGAGCAGTTCTTC
j_call: TRBJ2-3; v_call: TRBV5-1; clone_size: once; d_call: TRBD2; cdr3_aa: CASRSGLAGDTDTQYF; cdr3_nt: TGCGCCAGCAGATCGGGACTAGCGGGGGACACAGATACGCAGTATTTT
j_call: TRBJ1-2; v_call: TRBV20-1; clone_size: NA; d_call: NA; cdr3_aa: CSAREGGYTF; cdr3_nt: TGCAGTGCTAGAGAGGGTGGCTACACCTTC
j_call: TRBJ2-2; v_call: TRBV7-2; clone_size: few; d_call: NA; cdr3_aa: CASSLLVNTGELFF; cdr3_nt: TGTGCCAGCAGCCTACTAGTGAACACCGGGGAGCTGTTTTTT
j_call: TRBJ2-7; v_call: TRBV20-1; clone_size: NA; d_call: NA; cdr3_aa: CSAAPRGGVSEQYF; cdr3_nt: TGCAGTGCTGCACCGAGGGGGGGAGTGAGTGAGCAGTACTTC
j_call: TRBJ2-7; v_call: TRBV7-6; clone_size: NA; d_call: TRBD2; cdr3_aa: CASSLGGGSSYEQYF; cdr3_nt: TGTGCCAGCAGCTTAGGGGGGGGTAGCTCCTACGAGCAGTACTTC
j_call: TRBJ2-3; v_call: TRBV10-3; clone_size: once; d_call: TRBD2; cdr3_aa: CAISKRTSGGPNTDTQYF; cdr3_nt: TGTGCCATCAGTAAAAGGACTAGCGGGGGCCCGAACACAGATACGCAGTATTTT
j_call: TRBJ2-4; v_call: TRBV6-1; clone_size: NA; d_call: NA; cdr3_aa: CASSESQGRHIQYF; cdr3_nt: TGTGCCAGCAGTGAATCACAGGGTAGACACATTCAGTACTTC
j_call: TRBJ1-5; v_call: TRBV7-2; clone_size: NA; d_call: NA; cdr3_aa: CASRRRVGANQPQHF; cdr3_nt: TGTGCCAGCAGGCGGCGTGTGGGGGCGAATCAGCCCCAGCATTTT
j_call: TRBJ1-1; v_call: TRBV7-9; clone_size: few; d_call: NA; cdr3_aa: CASSLGGLGAGKPLNTEAFF; cdr3_nt: TGTGCCAGCAGCTTAGGTGGGCTGGGGGCAGGTAAACCCTTGAACACTGAAGCTTTCTTT
j_call: TRBJ1-6; v_call: TRBV5-1; clone_size: NA; d_call: NA; cdr3_aa: CASREYAGTPMSSYNSPLHF; cdr3_nt: TGCGCCAGCAGGGAATACGCCGGGACACCCATGAGCTCCTATAATTCACCCCTCCACTTT
j_call: TRBJ2-3; v_call: TRBV10-1; clone_size: few; d_call: TRBD1; cdr3_aa: CASSEYRGLLIDTQYF; cdr3_nt: TGCGCCAGCAGTGAATACAGGGGGCTTTTAATAGATACGCAGTATTTT
j_call: TRBJ2-3; v_call: TRBV14; clone_size: NA; d_call: TRBD2; cdr3_aa: CASSTPTGLAGARTDTQYF; cdr3_nt: TGTGCCAGCAGCACGCCTACGGGACTAGCGGGGGCCCGCACAGATACGCAGTATTTT
j_call: TRBJ2-2; v_call: TRBV21-1; clone_size: NA; d_call: NA; cdr3_aa: CASSKVEGELFF; cdr3_nt: TGTGCCAGCAGCAAAGTAGAGGGGGAGCTGTTTTTT
j_call: TRBJ1-2; v_call: TRBV19; clone_size: few; d_call: NA; cdr3_aa: CASSIGVVSYGYTF; cdr3_nt: TGTGCCAGTAGTATTGGAGTTGTAAGCTATGGCTACACCTTC
j_call: TRBJ2-7; v_call: TRBV20-1; clone_size: NA; d_call: TRBD2; cdr3_aa: CSASPSGGASGEQYF; cdr3_nt: TGCAGTGCTAGCCCTAGCGGGGGGGCATCGGGGGAGCAGTACTTC
j_call: TRBJ2-3; v_call: TRBV27; clone_size: NA; d_call: TRBD1; cdr3_aa: CASSSRTGSSDTQYF; cdr3_nt: TGTGCCAGCAGTTCCAGGACAGGGAGTTCAGATACGCAGTATTTT
j_call: TRBJ2-7; v_call: TRBV6-2/TRBV6-3; clone_size: NA; d_call: NA; cdr3_aa: CASRLQPNSYEQYF; cdr3_nt: TGTGCCAGCAGACTACAGCCGAACTCCTACGAGCAGTACTTC
j_call: TRBJ2-2; v_call: TRBV25-1; clone_size: once; d_call: NA; cdr3_aa: CASSWQGSNTGELFF; cdr3_nt: TGTGCCAGCAGTTGGCAGGGGTCGAACACCGGGGAGCTGTTTTTT
j_call: TRBJ2-1; v_call: TRBV15; clone_size: once; d_call: NA; cdr3_aa: CATSRDRGSANSYNEQFF; cdr3_nt: TGTGCCACCAGCAGAGATAGGGGGTCCGCGAACTCCTACAATGAGCAGTTCTTC
j_call: TRBJ2-2; v_call: TRBV10-3; clone_size: few; d_call: TRBD2; cdr3_aa: CAIGRGVTGELFF; cdr3_nt: TGTGCCATCGGGCGGGGGGTCACCGGGGAGCTGTTTTTT
j_call: TRBJ2-3; v_call: TRBV4-2; clone_size: NA; d_call: TRBD2; cdr3_aa: CASSQEPSGGSTDTQYF; cdr3_nt: TGTGCCAGCAGCCAAGAACCTAGCGGGGGGAGCACAGATACGCAGTATTTT
j_call: TRBJ1-2; v_call: TRBV12-3/TRBV12-4; clone_size: NA; d_call: NA; cdr3_aa: CASSRGLGYTF; cdr3_nt: TGTGCCAGCAGTAGGGGTCTTGGCTACACCTTC
j_call: TRBJ1-2; v_call: TRBV28; clone_size: few; d_call: NA; cdr3_aa: CASRVPHDYGYTF; cdr3_nt: TGTGCCAGCAGGGTTCCCCATGACTATGGCTACACCTTC
j_call: TRBJ1-6; v_call: TRBV7-2; clone_size: once; d_call: NA; cdr3_aa: CASSSPLEFASPLHF; cdr3_nt: TGTGCCAGCAGCTCCCCTCTAGAATTCGCGTCACCCCTCCACTTT
j_call: TRBJ2-5; v_call: TRBV19; clone_size: NA; d_call: NA; cdr3_aa: CASSGLVTETQYF; cdr3_nt: TGTGCCAGTAGTGGGTTGGTCACGGAGACCCAGTACTTC
j_call: TRBJ2-5; v_call: TRBV7-9; clone_size: NA; d_call: NA; cdr3_aa: CASSPAAGAQETQYF; cdr3_nt: TGTGCCAGCAGCCCAGCCGCGGGGGCCCAAGAGACCCAGTACTTC
j_call: TRBJ2-2; v_call: TRBV12-3/TRBV12-4; clone_size: NA; d_call: TRBD1; cdr3_aa: CASSYRGGRGGELFF; cdr3_nt: TGTGCCAGCAGTTACAGGGGTGGTAGGGGCGGGGAGCTGTTTTTT
j_call: TRBJ1-1; v_call: TRBV12-3/TRBV12-4; clone_size: NA; d_call: NA; cdr3_aa: CASSLLVRDTEAFF; cdr3_nt: TGTGCCAGCAGTCTCCTGGTTAGGGACACTGAAGCTTTCTTT